The text below deals with one TCR beta chain. Antigen: not known. The data are from a study of OX40 agonist ivuxolimab in advanced cancers. Overall study: Past anti-PD-1, anti-PD-L1 or anti-CTLA-4 therapy was accepted, and roughly 38% had received some. Broader study findings: Undetermined was the antigen specificity of the expanded peripheral T cells. Both blood CD4+ and CD8+ T cells showed clonal growth by week 6 at 0.1 to 3.0 mg/kg.

The repertoire was sequenced with immunoSEQ multiplex PCR; TCRdb's copy has only in-frame clones and lacks some. This table holds 65,000 to 100,000 clones, approximately 92% found once. Germline loops: CDR1 ENHRY, CDR2 SYGVKD. Trimming removed 4 bases from V and 3 bases from J, with 16 bases in between. The CDR3 totals 15 residues. The sample here was CD4+ or CD8+ T cells sorted from blood, taken in a trial of the OX40 agonist ivuxolimab. The origin of this receptor is an adult with an advanced solid tumor such as melanoma, head and neck, liver or kidney cancer. This sequence joins TRBV10-3 and TRBJ2-7; D may be TRBD2 (6 bases). The CDR3 here is CAISGRGSLDYEQYF. Written as DNA, the CDR3 is TGTGCCATCAGTGGTCGGGGGAGCTTGGACTACGAGCAGTACTTC.